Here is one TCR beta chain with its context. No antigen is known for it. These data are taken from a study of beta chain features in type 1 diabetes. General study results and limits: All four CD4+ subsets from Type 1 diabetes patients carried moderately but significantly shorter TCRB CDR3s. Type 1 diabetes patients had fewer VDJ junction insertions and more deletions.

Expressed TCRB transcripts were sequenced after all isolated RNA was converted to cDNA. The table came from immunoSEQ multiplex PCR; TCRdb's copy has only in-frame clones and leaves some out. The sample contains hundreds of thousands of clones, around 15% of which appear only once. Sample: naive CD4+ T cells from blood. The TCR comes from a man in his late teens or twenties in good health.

The CDR3 sequence: CASSSRTGGGYYYTF. The CDR3 nucleotides are TGTGCCAGCAGTTCGAGGACAGGAGGAGGCTACTACTACACCTTC. The V and J genes are TRBV6-5 and TRBJ1-2; 7 bases agree with TRBD1. Germline values: CDR1 MNHEY, CDR2 SVGAGI. Trimming at V came to 4 bases and at J to 10 bases, leaving 15 bases not matched to a gene. The CDR3 sequence is 15 residues long.